The following is a T cell receptor beta chain sequence with its context. The data derive from a study of blood T cell repertoires in COVID-19. As for the study in general: The samples span acute and convalescent COVID-19 from the United States, Italy and Spain. PBMCs, B-cell-depleted T cells, or T cells were the source of the cDNA or gDNA that made up the material.

Study processing details: Nucleated cell counts were estimated from reference gene primer amplification. TCRdb's copy holds only in-frame clones and misses some; the assay was immunoSEQ multiplex PCR. That table furnishes V, J and clone size, whereas the DNA furnished D and trimming. The data show a few hundred thousand clones, with more than 75% seen just once and roughly 1.2% held by the top ten. Sequenced material: peripheral blood. The receptor's source is a human donor with acute or convalescent COVID-19. The donor label of this sample is uncertain.

The CDR3 DNA follows: TGTGCTAGTGGTTTCACGGGACAGAACCGCGCTGAAGCTTTCTTT. This encodes CASGFTGQNRAEAFF. The V and J genes are TRBV12-5 and TRBJ1-1; 7 positions match TRBD1. This CDR3 is built from 15 residues. With V trimmed by 3 bases and J by 6 bases, 10 bases remained unmatched. Germline values: CDR1 LGHNT, CDR2 FRNRAP. The full variable domain, completed using reference TRBV12-5 and TRBJ1-1, is DARVTQTPRHKVTEMGQEVTMRCQPILGHNTVFWYRQTMMQGLELLAYFRNRAPLDDSGMPKDRFSAEMPDATLATLKIQPSEPRDSAVYFCASGFTGQNRAEAFFGQGTRLTVV.